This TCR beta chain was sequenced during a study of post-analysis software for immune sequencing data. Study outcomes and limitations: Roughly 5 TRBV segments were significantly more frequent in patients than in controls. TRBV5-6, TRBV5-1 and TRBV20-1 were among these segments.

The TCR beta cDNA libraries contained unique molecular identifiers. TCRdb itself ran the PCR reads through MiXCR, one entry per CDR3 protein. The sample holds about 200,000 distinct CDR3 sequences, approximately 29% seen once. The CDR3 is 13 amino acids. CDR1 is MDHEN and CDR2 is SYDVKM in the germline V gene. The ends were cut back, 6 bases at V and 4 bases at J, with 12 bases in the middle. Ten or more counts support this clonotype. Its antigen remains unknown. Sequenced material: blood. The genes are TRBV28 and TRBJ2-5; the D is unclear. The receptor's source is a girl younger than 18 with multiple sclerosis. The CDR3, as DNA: TGTGCCAGCAGCAAGTTATTCGGAGAGACCCAGTACTTC. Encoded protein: CASSKLFGETQYF.